In this sample, the clone carrying this T cell receptor (beta chain) turned up a few times. The data are from a study of blood T cells in healthy people across ages. The CDR3 totals 16 residues. CDR1 and CDR2 (germline): SEHNR, FQNEAQ (reference sequence). Trimming pared 4 bases from V and 3 bases from J, leaving 18 bases between. Sample-barcoded 5' priming and a J-beta primer mix drove a second PCR of roughly 7 to 11 cycles. A single record per CDR3 protein comes from TCRdb applying MiXCR to the 5' RACE reads. The sample holds about 1.8 million distinct CDR3 sequences, just under 50% seen once. This TCR was sampled from a woman aged 40 to 50 in good health. The rearrangement joins TRBV7-9 to TRBJ1-1, with TRBD1 as a possible D gene (5 bases). Source material: blood. The chain's CDR3 is CASSSSLGPGDTEAFF. The CDR3 DNA is TGTGCCAGCAGCTCCAGCCTCGGACCGGGGGACACTGAAGCTTTCTTT.